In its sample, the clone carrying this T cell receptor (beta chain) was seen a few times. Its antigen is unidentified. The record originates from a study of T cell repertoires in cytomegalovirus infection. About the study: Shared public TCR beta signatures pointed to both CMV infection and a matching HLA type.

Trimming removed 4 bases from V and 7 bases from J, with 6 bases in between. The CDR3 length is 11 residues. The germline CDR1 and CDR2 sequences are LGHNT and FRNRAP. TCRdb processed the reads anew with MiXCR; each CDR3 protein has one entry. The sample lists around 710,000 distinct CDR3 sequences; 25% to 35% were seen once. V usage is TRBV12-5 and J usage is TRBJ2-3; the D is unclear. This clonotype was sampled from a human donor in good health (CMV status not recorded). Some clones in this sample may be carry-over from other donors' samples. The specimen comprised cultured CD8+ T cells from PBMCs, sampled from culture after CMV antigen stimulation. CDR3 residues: CASGSSHTQYF. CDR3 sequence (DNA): TGTGCTAGTGGTTCCTCTCATACGCAGTATTTT.